The present T cell receptor (beta chain) was sequenced within a study of T cell changes during pregnancy in multiple sclerosis. The germline CDR1 and CDR2 sequences are SGHRS and YFSETQ. Trimming left V 1 base short and J 6 bases short, with 14 bases between. The length of the CDR3 is 15 residues. Libraries were prepared by immunoSEQ multiplex PCR; TCRdb keeps only in-frame clonotypes and omits some of them. Of about 70,000 clones listed, around 94% were seen once; the top ten hold about 0.6%. This clonotype originated in a female donor with multiple sclerosis, enrolled in a pregnancy study. The V and J genes are TRBV5-1 and TRBJ2-1, with unresolved D. The sequenced sample was peripheral blood, obtained in the third trimester of pregnancy. DNA for the CDR3: TGCGCCAGCAGCTTGAATTTGGCCCCGTCCAATGAGCAGTTCTTC. It encodes CASSLNLAPSNEQFF.